The 19 T cell receptor beta chains listed next were all sequenced from one sample in a study of vaccination and CD4 T cells after COVID-19. These receptors have no known antigen. Treatment of the sample: roughly 11-day PBMC culture with coronavirus spike peptide pools or control peptides (ViraFEST assay). These CD4+ T cells came from an unexposed donor, sampled before the COVID-19 pandemic (2011-2018). Sequencing of DNA taken from cultured CD4+ T cells relied on the Oncomine TCR Beta short-read assay. From CD4+ T cells that had been cultured, genomic DNA was extracted. TCRdb reanalysed the PCR reads using MiXCR and keeps one entry per CDR3 protein. The sample records about 7,300 distinct CDR3 sequences, about 30% being singletons. Specimen: CD4+ T cells from blood, cultured in vitro. These receptors were collected from a human donor in good health.

This clonotype has a handful of counts. The chain links TRBV7-8 to TRBJ2-3; no firm D call. Trimming took off 2 bases at V and 4 bases at J, with 4 bases between the two ends. In germline, CDR1 is SGHVS, CDR2 FQNEAQ. This CDR3 spans 12 amino acids. CDR3 protein: CASSLTSDTQYF. CDR3 DNA: TGTGCCAGCAGCTTAACTTCAGATACGCAGTATTTT. Looking up the rest from reference TRBV7-8 and TRBJ2-3 gives the full variable domain: GAGVSQSPRYKVAKRGQDVALRCDPISGHVSLFWYQQALGQGPEFLTYFQNEAQLDKSGLPSDRFFAERPEGSVSTLKIQRTQQEDSAVYLCASSLTSDTQYFGPGTRLTVL.

DNA of the CDR3: TGTGCCAGCAGTTACGGGACATCGGGACAGCCCCAGCATTTT. Translation gives CASSYGTSGQPQHF. The chain employs TRBV6-5 and TRBJ1-5, with D perhaps TRBD1 (6 bases). The V end was cut by 2 bases, the J end by 7 bases, with 12 bases between. This CDR3 comprises 14 residues. In germline, CDR1 is MNHEY, CDR2 SVGAGI.

Judged by abundance, this clonotype is medium-sized. The V call is TRBV7-2, the J call TRBJ1-1; tentatively, D is TRBD1 (5 bases). In germline, CDR1 is SGHTA, CDR2 FQGNSA. The V gene lost 4 bases and the J gene lost 4 bases, with 16 bases spanning the gap. CDR3 length: 15 residues. CDR3 sequence: CASSYMGVTSTEAFF. For the CDR3, the DNA is TGTGCCAGCAGCTATATGGGGGTCACTTCCACTGAAGCTTTCTTT.

The chain carries TRBV19 and TRBJ2-1, with 8 bases aligning to TRBD2. Looked up from germline, CDR1 is LNHDA and CDR2 is SQIVND (reference sequence). J was trimmed by 8 bases and V by 1 base; bases with no gene match: 7. The CDR3 covers 15 residues. The CDR3 nucleotides read TGTGCCAGTAGTATAGTTTCGGGAGGGTACGATGAGCAGTTCTTC. Translated, it gives CASSIVSGGYDEQFF.

This clonotype was observed a single time. CDR3 DNA sequence: TGTGCCAGCAGCTTGGCCCGGGGGCTGAACACTGAAGCTTTCTTT. This translates into CASSLARGLNTEAFF. The gene calls are TRBV5-4 and TRBJ1-1; D possibly corresponds to TRBD1 (6 bases). CDR3 size: 15 residues. Germline CDR1 is SGHNT and CDR2 is YYREEE (reference sequence). With 0 bases removed from V and 0 bases from J, the gap between germline ends came to 9 bases.

By sample share, this clonotype is medium-sized. J is TRBJ1-5 and V is TRBV20-1; 7 nucleotides align to TRBD1. Germline V gives CDR1 DFQATT, CDR2 SNEGSKA (reference sequence). Trimming took 2 bases from V and 2 from J; bases not matched to a gene: 0. This CDR3 contains 13 residues. DNA of the CDR3: TGCAGTGCTAGAACAGGGGGCAATCAGCCCCAGCATTTT. Translated, it gives CSARTGGNQPQHF.

Judged by abundance, this clonotype is hyperexpanded. The chain recombines TRBV30 with TRBJ1-1; maybe TRBD1 (5 bases). Per the germline V gene, CDR1 is GTSNPN and CDR2 is SVGIG (reference sequence). The germline V and J ends were trimmed by 0 bases and 10 bases, with 9 bases remaining between them. The CDR3 runs to 11 residues. The CDR3, as DNA: TGTGCCTGGAGTGTACTGGGGACAGCTTTCTTT. Residues: CAWSVLGTAFF.

This clonotype was counted a single time. The chain couples TRBV5-1 to TRBJ2-7, with a possible D match to TRBD2 (5 bases). The CDR3 runs 15 residues. Germline CDR1 SGHRS, CDR2 YFSETQ. V shed 0 bases and J shed 0 bases, with 10 bases lying between them. The CDR3, as DNA: TGCGCCAGCAGCTTGGCACTTGAGGGCTCCTACGAGCAGTACTTC. Translation gives CASSLALEGSYEQYF.

The chain has TRBV5-8 and TRBJ1-1; the D gene is possibly TRBD1 (6 bases). There are 15 residues in the CDR3. Trimming took off 1 base at V and 0 bases at J, with 10 bases between the two ends. Germline lookup yields CDR1 SGHTS and CDR2 YDEGEE. CDR3 nucleotide sequence: TGTGCCAGCAGCTTGAGGGGGTTAATGAACACTGAAGCTTTCTTT. The encoded protein is CASSLRGLMNTEAFF.

The rearrangement links TRBV6-2 or TRBV6-3 to TRBJ2-1; 16 bases agree with TRBD2. The V segment lost 4 bases and the J segment 1 base; nucleotides outside the gene matches: 4. The CDR3 loop spans 18 amino acids. CDR1 is MNHEY and CDR2 is SVGEGT in the germline V gene. The DNA for the CDR3 is TGTGCCAGCAGTTCTATGGGACTAGCGGGAGGGTCCTACAATGAGCAGTTCTTC. This codes for CASSSMGLAGGSYNEQFF.

The rearrangement uses TRBV7-2 and TRBJ2-1; 9 nucleotides line up with TRBD2. The CDR3 covers 17 residues. The V gene's germline CDR1 is SGHTA and CDR2 FQGNSA. Losses at the gene ends were 1 base for V and 4 bases for J; bases not matched to a gene: 8. Here the CDR3 reads CASSLVSASGTYNEQFF. The CDR3 nucleotides read TGTGCCAGCAGCTTAGTTTCGGCTAGCGGGACTTACAATGAGCAGTTCTTC.

The chain couples TRBV20-1 to TRBJ2-7; 8 positions agree with TRBD2. The CDR3 is 13 residues long. Germline lookup yields CDR1 DFQATT and CDR2 SNEGSKA (reference sequence). Germline trimming cut 5 bases from V and 1 base from J; bases unmatched to any gene: 4. DNA of the CDR3: TGCAGTGCTTTTCAGCGGGAGTCCTACGAGCAGTACTTC. Translating gives CSAFQRESYEQYF.

As concerns this clonotype: Mismatch with germline at one junction end may stem from a read error. The rearrangement uses TRBV27 and TRBJ1-2; D call uncertain. CDR3 size: 12 residues. The germline V gene has CDR1 MNHEY and CDR2 SMNVEV (reference sequence). The CDR3 DNA sequence: TGTGCCAGCCGTTTACGGGGCTATGGCTACACCTTC. It is translated as CASRLRGYGYTF.

In this sample, this clonotype turned up a few times. The chain links TRBV7-9 to TRBJ1-2; D remains ambiguous. CDR3 size: 15 residues. V was pared by 0 bases and J by 2 bases, with 10 bases between. Germline V gene sequence: CDR1 SEHNR, CDR2 FQNEAQ (reference sequence). CDR3 in amino acids: CASSLATAGNYGYTF. In nucleotides, the CDR3 is TGTGCCAGCAGCTTAGCGACGGCGGGGAACTATGGCTACACCTTC.

The V gene is TRBV6-1, the J gene TRBJ2-7; 9 bases map to TRBD2. CDR1 MNHNS and CDR2 SASEGT come from the germline V gene. This CDR3 is built from 13 residues. V lost 7 bases to trimming and J lost 7 bases; unmatched junction nucleotides: 8. This CDR3 reads CASTHSGSGEQYF. Here the CDR3 DNA reads TGTGCCAGCACCCATAGCGGGAGTGGTGAGCAGTACTTC.

The gene calls are TRBV11-2 and TRBJ2-7; D is unclear. Germline CDR1 is SGHAT and CDR2 is FQNNGV. This CDR3 is built from 13 residues. Trimming cost V 5 bases and J 4 bases, with 12 bases left between them. CDR3 amino acids: CASSPPTQYEQYF. Written as DNA, the CDR3 is TGTGCCAGCAGCCCCCCTACACAATACGAGCAGTACTTC. The full variable domain, in which reference TRBV11-2 and TRBJ2-7 provide the parts outside the CDR3, is EAGVAQSPRYKIIEKRQSVAFWCNPISGHATLYWYQQILGQGPKLLIQFQNNGVVDDSQLPKDRFSAERLKGVDSTLKIQPAKLEDSAVYLCASSPPTQYEQYFGPGTRLTVT.

Only a few counts were recorded for this clonotype. The rearrangement links TRBV19 to TRBJ2-4; 9 positions agree with TRBD2. Germline trimming cut 3 bases from V and 5 bases from J; bases unmatched to any gene: 2. CDR1 and CDR2 from the germline V gene are LNHDA and SQIVND (reference sequence). The CDR3 runs 14 residues. CDR3 amino acids: CASSMASGENIQYF. CDR3 nucleotides: TGTGCCAGTAGTATGGCTAGCGGGGAAAACATTCAGTACTTC.

In its sample, this clonotype was seen a few times. The chain is built from TRBV7-6 and TRBJ2-1; D is unclear. The V end lost 1 base, the J end lost 7 bases, and 8 bases lay between the germline ends. Germline loops: CDR1 SGHVS, CDR2 FNYEAQ. CDR3 length equals 13 residues. CDR3 loop: CASSLGLVNEQFF. The CDR3 DNA follows: TGTGCCAGCAGCTTAGGTCTAGTGAATGAGCAGTTCTTC.

This chain joins TRBV5-1 and TRBJ2-7; weak D call: TRBD1 (5 bases). Germline V gene sequence: CDR1 SGHRS, CDR2 YFSETQ. There are 15 residues in the CDR3. Trimming took off 0 bases at V and 0 bases at J, with 10 bases between the two ends. DNA of the CDR3: TGCGCCAGCAGCTTGGCCCTGACAGACTCCTACGAGCAGTACTTC. Amino acids: CASSLALTDSYEQYF.